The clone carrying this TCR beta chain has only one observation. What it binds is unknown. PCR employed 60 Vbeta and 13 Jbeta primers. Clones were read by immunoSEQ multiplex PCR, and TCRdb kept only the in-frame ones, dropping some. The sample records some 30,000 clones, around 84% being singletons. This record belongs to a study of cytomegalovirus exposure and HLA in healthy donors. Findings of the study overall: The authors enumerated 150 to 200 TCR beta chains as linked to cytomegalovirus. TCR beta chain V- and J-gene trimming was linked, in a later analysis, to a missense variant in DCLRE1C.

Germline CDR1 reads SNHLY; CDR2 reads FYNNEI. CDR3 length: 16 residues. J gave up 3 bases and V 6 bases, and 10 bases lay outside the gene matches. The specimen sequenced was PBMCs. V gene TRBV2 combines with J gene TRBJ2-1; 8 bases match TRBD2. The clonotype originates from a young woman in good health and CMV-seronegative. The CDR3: CASRPAGGSLYNEQFF. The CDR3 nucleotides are TGTGCCAGCAGGCCCGCGGGGGGATCCCTCTACAATGAGCAGTTCTTC.